This TCR beta chain appears in the sequencing data of a study of blood T cell repertoires in COVID-19. Here immunoSEQ multiplex PCR was the method, and the copy in TCRdb shows in-frame clones only, minus some. This repertoire shows about 160,000 clones, roughly 90% found once; its top ten account for about 6.3%. V shed 4 bases and J shed 12 bases, with 13 bases lying between them. The CDR3 extends over 13 amino acids. From germline, CDR1 is MNHEY and CDR2 SMNVEV (reference sequence). The chain joins TRBV27 to TRBJ1-6, with D possibly matching TRBD1 (5 bases). The clonotype comes from a woman in her forties or fifties who had recovered from COVID-19. The specimen sequenced was PBMCs or T cells enriched from blood (not recorded which). CDR3 amino acids: CASSSESGLPLHF. DNA of the CDR3: TGTGCCAGCAGTTCGGAATCAGGGCTACCCCTCCACTTT.